The rows below give T cell receptor beta chains drawn from one sample of a study of shared clonotypes between healthy human individuals. Some clones are missing from TCRdb's copy, which holds only in-frame ones; the method was immunoSEQ multiplex PCR. The table records 2 million to 2.5 million clones, 90% to 96% of them present only once. The specimen sequenced was naive CD4+ T cells sorted from blood. All receptors come from a man aged 18-30 years in good health. Both conserved end residues are part of each CDR3. Each record gives: CDR3 protein, CDR3 DNA, CDR3 length, D gene, V gene, clone size, J gene. The D gene is left open where the match is weak. Only part of the rows carry a size: once, few, many, or a class if the clone is expanded.

CDR3aa: CASSTLAGTANEKLFF
CDR3nt: TGTGCCAGTAGTACCTTGGCCGGGACGGCTAATGAAAAACTGTTTTTT
len: 16
d_gene: NA
v_gene: TRBV19
abundance: NA
j_gene: TRBJ1-4

CDR3aa: CASSFRPGTEISNQPQHF
CDR3nt: TGTGCCAGCAGTTTTAGGCCCGGGACAGAGATTAGCAATCAGCCCCAGCATTTT
len: 18
d_gene: TRBD1
v_gene: TRBV27
abundance: once
j_gene: TRBJ1-5

CDR3aa: CASSPLQLPDEQFF
CDR3nt: TGTGCCAGCTCACCCCTTCAGCTGCCCGATGAGCAGTTCTTC
len: 14
d_gene: NA
v_gene: TRBV18
abundance: NA
j_gene: TRBJ2-1

CDR3aa: CASTLGQGGSYGYTF
CDR3nt: TGTGCCAGCACCCTGGGACAGGGCGGGAGCTATGGCTACACCTTC
len: 15
d_gene: TRBD1
v_gene: TRBV6-1
abundance: NA
j_gene: TRBJ1-2

CDR3aa: CASSPYGGSGNSYEQYF
CDR3nt: TGTGCCAGCAGCCCCTACGGGGGTAGCGGGAACTCCTACGAGCAGTACTTC
len: 17
d_gene: TRBD2
v_gene: TRBV7-2
abundance: NA
j_gene: TRBJ2-7

CDR3aa: CASSSIGTEYNEQFF
CDR3nt: TGCGCCAGCAGCTCCATCGGGACAGAGTACAATGAGCAGTTCTTC
len: 15
d_gene: TRBD1
v_gene: TRBV5-1
abundance: NA
j_gene: TRBJ2-1

CDR3aa: CASSRKGVGSYGYTF
CDR3nt: TGTGCCAGCTCGCGCAAAGGGGTGGGGTCCTATGGCTACACCTTC
len: 15
d_gene: NA
v_gene: TRBV28
abundance: NA
j_gene: TRBJ1-2

CDR3aa: CASSFIPANYGYTF
CDR3nt: TGTGCCAGCAGTTTTATTCCGGCTAACTATGGCTACACCTTC
len: 14
d_gene: NA
v_gene: TRBV27
abundance: NA
j_gene: TRBJ1-2

CDR3aa: CASSPRWGTEAFF
CDR3nt: TGTGCCAGCAGCCCCCGGTGGGGCACTGAAGCTTTCTTT
len: 13
d_gene: NA
v_gene: TRBV5-8
abundance: NA
j_gene: TRBJ1-1

CDR3aa: CASSLTTGGYEQYF
CDR3nt: TGCGCCAGCAGCCTCACGACAGGGGGATACGAGCAGTACTTC
len: 14
d_gene: TRBD1
v_gene: TRBV5-1
abundance: once
j_gene: TRBJ2-7

CDR3aa: CASSQEGSRPYSNQPQHF
CDR3nt: TGCGCCAGCAGCCAAGAAGGGTCCAGGCCGTATAGCAATCAGCCCCAGCATTTT
len: 18
d_gene: NA
v_gene: TRBV4-1
abundance: NA
j_gene: TRBJ1-5

CDR3aa: CASSPDRRITDTQYF
CDR3nt: TGTGCCAGCAGCCCGGACAGGCGCATTACAGATACGCAGTATTTT
len: 15
d_gene: TRBD1
v_gene: TRBV13
abundance: NA
j_gene: TRBJ2-3

CDR3aa: CAISLTGRGGNEQFF
CDR3nt: TGTGCCATCAGCCTAACGGGGCGGGGTGGCAATGAGCAGTTCTTC
len: 15
d_gene: NA
v_gene: TRBV10-3
abundance: NA
j_gene: TRBJ2-1

CDR3aa: CASSSGASGTFSYNEQFF
CDR3nt: TGTGCCAGCAGCAGTGGGGCTAGCGGAACATTCTCCTACAATGAGCAGTTCTTC
len: 18
d_gene: NA
v_gene: TRBV21-1
abundance: NA
j_gene: TRBJ2-1

CDR3aa: CAWSMGSVNQPQHF
CDR3nt: TGTGCCTGGAGTATGGGCAGCGTAAATCAGCCCCAGCATTTT
len: 14
d_gene: NA
v_gene: TRBV30
abundance: NA
j_gene: TRBJ1-5

CDR3aa: CASSPGLAGYNEQFF
CDR3nt: TGTGCCAGCAGCCCGGGACTAGCGGGATACAATGAGCAGTTCTTC
len: 15
d_gene: TRBD2
v_gene: TRBV27
abundance: NA
j_gene: TRBJ2-1